This T cell receptor (beta chain) emerged from a study of cytomegalovirus exposure and HLA in healthy donors. The CDR3 loop spans 15 amino acids. The germline V and J ends were trimmed by 0 bases and 7 bases, with 11 bases remaining between them. Germline V gene sequence: CDR1 SGHRS, CDR2 YFSETQ. 60 Vbeta and 13 Jbeta primers were used in PCR. Sequencing was performed with immunoSEQ multiplex PCR; in TCRdb, only in-frame clones are kept and a portion is missing. The repertoire holds 130,000 to 150,000 clones, roughly 80% seen once, with approximately 10% in the top ten. The sample was PBMCs. This chain uses TRBV5-1 with TRBJ1-6; a possible D gene is TRBD1 (5 bases). The clonotype was recovered from a woman in her fifties or sixties in good health and CMV-seropositive. The CDR3 nucleotides are TGCGCCAGCAGCTTGGAGGGGCCAGAGAATTCACCCCTCCACTTT. It codes for CASSLEGPENSPLHF. The full variable domain, rest sourced from reference TRBV5-1 and TRBJ1-6, is KAGVTQTPRYLIKTRGQQVTLSCSPISGHRSVSWYQQTPGQGLQFLFEYFSETQRNKGNFPGRFSGRQFSNSRSEMNVSTLELGDSALYLCASSLEGPENSPLHFGNGTRLTVT.